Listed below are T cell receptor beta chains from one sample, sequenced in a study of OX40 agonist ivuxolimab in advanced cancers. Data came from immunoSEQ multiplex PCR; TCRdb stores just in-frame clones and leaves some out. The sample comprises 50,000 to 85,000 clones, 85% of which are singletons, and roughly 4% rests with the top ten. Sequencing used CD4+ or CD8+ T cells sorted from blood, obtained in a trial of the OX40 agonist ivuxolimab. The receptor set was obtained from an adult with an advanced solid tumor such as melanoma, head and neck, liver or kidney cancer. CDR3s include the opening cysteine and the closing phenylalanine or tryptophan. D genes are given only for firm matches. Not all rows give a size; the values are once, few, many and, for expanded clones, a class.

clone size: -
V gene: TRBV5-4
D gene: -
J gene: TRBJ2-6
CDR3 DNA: TGTGCCAGCAGACCGATAAGTGATGCTGGGGCCAACGTCCTGACTTTC
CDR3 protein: CASRPISDAGANVLTF

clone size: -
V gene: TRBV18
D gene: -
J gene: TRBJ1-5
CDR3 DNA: TGTGCCAGCTCACCATATGGGGCGGGCGCCCAGCCCCAGCATTTT
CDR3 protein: CASSPYGAGAQPQHF

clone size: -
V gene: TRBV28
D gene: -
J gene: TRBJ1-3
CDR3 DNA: TGTGCCAGCAGTCCGGGGACATCCGGAAACACCATATATTTT
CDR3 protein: CASSPGTSGNTIYF

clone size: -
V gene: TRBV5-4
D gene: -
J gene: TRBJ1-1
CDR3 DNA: TGTGCCAGCAGCGAACCGTGGGGGCACACTGAAGCTTTCTTT
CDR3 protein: CASSEPWGHTEAFF

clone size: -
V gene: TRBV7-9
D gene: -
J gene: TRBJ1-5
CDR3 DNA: TGTGCCAGCAGCAGAACCGGGACACAAAATCAGCCCCAGCATTTT
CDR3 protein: CASSRTGTQNQPQHF

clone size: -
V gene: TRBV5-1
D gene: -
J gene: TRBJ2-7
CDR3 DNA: TGCGCCAGCAGCTTGCTGGGCAGCTACGAGCAGTACTTC
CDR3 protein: CASSLLGSYEQYF

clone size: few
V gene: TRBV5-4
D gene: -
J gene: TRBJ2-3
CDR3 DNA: TGTGCCAGCAGCTTGCGAGCGGGCACAGATACGCAGTATTTT
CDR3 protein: CASSLRAGTDTQYF

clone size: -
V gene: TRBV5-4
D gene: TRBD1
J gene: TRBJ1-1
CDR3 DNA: TGTGCCAGCAGCTCGATACAGGGGGCGAGCACTGAAGCTTTCTTT
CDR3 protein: CASSSIQGASTEAFF

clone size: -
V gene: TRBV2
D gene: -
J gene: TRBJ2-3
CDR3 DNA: TGTGCCAGCAGTGAAGACAGTCCAAAGGGAACAGATACGCAGTATTTT
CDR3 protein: CASSEDSPKGTDTQYF

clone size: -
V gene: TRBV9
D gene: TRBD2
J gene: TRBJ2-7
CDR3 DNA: TGTGCCAGCAGCAGGGGGACTAGCACCTACGAGCAGTACTTC
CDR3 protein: CASSRGTSTYEQYF

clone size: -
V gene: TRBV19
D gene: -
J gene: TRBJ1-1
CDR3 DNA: TGTGCCAGTAGTGACTTCGTGGGGGAAGCTTTCTTT
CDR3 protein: CASSDFVGEAFF

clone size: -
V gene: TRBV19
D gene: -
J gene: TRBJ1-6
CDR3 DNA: TGTGCCAGTAGTATTGGGAATGCTGGGTCTTCACCCCTCCACTTT
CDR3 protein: CASSIGNAGSSPLHF

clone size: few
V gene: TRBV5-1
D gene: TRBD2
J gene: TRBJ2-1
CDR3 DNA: TGCGCCAGCAGCTGGGGACTAGCGGGAGTTCATAATGAGCAGTTCTTC
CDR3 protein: CASSWGLAGVHNEQFF

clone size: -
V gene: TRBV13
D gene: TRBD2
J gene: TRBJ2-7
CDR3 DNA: TGTGCCAGCAGTTTGACTAGCGGCTACGAGCAGTACTTC
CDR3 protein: CASSLTSGYEQYF

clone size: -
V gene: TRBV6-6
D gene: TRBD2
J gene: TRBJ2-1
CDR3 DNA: TGTGCCAGCAGTTACCCCTATAGCGGGAGCGTAAATGAGCAGTTCTTC
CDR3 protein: CASSYPYSGSVNEQFF

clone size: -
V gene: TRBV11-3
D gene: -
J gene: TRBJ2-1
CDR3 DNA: TGTGCCAGCAGCTTAGGCAGGCGGGATGAGGATGAGCAGTTCTTC
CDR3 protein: CASSLGRRDEDEQFF

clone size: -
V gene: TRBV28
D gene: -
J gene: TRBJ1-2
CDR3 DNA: TGTGCCAGCACCTTAAGGGAAAGAAGTGGCTACACCTTC
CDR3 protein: CASTLRERSGYTF

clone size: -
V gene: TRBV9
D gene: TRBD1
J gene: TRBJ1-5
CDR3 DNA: TGTGCCAGCAGCGTAGGACAGGGTGGCAATCAGCCCCAGCATTTT
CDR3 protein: CASSVGQGGNQPQHF

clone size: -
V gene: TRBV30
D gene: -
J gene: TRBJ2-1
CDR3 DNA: TGTGCCTGCCCCGACATACACTCCTACAATGAGCAGTTCTTC
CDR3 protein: CACPDIHSYNEQFF

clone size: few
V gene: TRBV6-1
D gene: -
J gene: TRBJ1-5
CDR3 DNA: TGTGCCAGCGGTACGGGGCAGCCCCAGCATTTT
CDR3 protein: CASGTGQPQHF

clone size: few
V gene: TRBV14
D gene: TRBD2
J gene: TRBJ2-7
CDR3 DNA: TGTGCCAGCAGCCAAGATGGCGGGAGCCGCTCCTACGAGCAGTACTTC
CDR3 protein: CASSQDGGSRSYEQYF

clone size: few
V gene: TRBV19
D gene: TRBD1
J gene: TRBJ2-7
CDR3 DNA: TGTGCCAGTAGCCTTAAGGGACAGGGGTTCTCCTACGAGCAGTACTTC
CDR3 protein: CASSLKGQGFSYEQYF

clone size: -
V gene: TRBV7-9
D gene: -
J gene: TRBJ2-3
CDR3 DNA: TGTGCCAGCAGCTTAAGAGGGGCCGGGGCAGATACGCAGTATTTT
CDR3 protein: CASSLRGAGADTQYF

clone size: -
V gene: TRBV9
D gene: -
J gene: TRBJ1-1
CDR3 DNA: TGTGCCAGCAGCGTGGGGACTCAAAACACTGAAGCTTTCTTT
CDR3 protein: CASSVGTQNTEAFF

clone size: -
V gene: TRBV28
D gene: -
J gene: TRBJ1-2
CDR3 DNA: TGTGCCAGCAGTTTATCTGGGGAAGGCTATGGCTACACCTTC
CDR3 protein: CASSLSGEGYGYTF

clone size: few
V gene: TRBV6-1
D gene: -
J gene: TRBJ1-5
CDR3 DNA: TGTTCTGGGGGAAATGACAATCAGCCCCAGCATTTT
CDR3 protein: CSGGNDNQPQHF

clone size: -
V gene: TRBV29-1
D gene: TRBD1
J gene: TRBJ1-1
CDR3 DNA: TGCAGCGTTCCCGGACAGGGGGGGACTGAAGCTTTCTTT
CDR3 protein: CSVPGQGGTEAFF